The 6 T cell receptor beta chains below come from one sample, sequenced in a study of T-cell memory formation after mild COVID-19. From the 5' RACE reads, TCRdb called clonotypes with MiXCR, one entry per CDR3 protein. The sample has 450,000 or so distinct CDR3 sequences; 20% are singletons. Sequences were obtained from PBMCs or a T cell subset sorted from them (not recorded which). Receptor source: an adult woman who had mild COVID-19 (a few samples of this study predate the infection). Cell type and time point are not known.

This clonotype was observed many times. This rearrangement joins TRBV19 to TRBJ1-5; 7 nucleotides agree with TRBD1. In germline, CDR1 is LNHDA, CDR2 SQIVND (reference sequence). The CDR3 has 15 residues. V lost 6 bases and J lost 6; bases outside the gene matches: 11. DNA for the CDR3: TGTGCCAGTAGGACGACAGGGCTAGACGGTCAGCCCCAGCATTTT. Its protein product is CASRTTGLDGQPQHF.

This clonotype has more than one count but fewer than ten. The CDR3 region has the DNA TGTGCCCCGAAGGTTGGGGGAGCCCACTCCTACGAGCAGTACTTC. Its protein is CAPKVGGAHSYEQYF. This rearrangement joins TRBV14 to TRBJ2-7, with D perhaps assigned TRBD1 or TRBD2 (5 bases each). Looked up from germline, CDR1 is SGHDN and CDR2 is FVKESK. This CDR3 is built from 15 residues. Trimming pared 11 bases from V and 0 bases from J, leaving 20 bases between.

CDR3 sequence reads: CASSLEEGWRAFF. CDR3 sequence (DNA): TGTGCCAGCAGCTTAGAGGAGGGCTGGAGGGCTTTCTTT. The chain has TRBV11-2 and TRBJ1-1, with unresolved D. Germline V CDR1 and CDR2: SGHAT, FQNNGV. This CDR3 is 13 amino acids long. V lost 0 bases and J lost 11, with 13 bases in between.

The gene calls are TRBV15 and TRBJ1-5, with 7 bases lining up with TRBD1. This CDR3 is 16 amino acids long. The germline CDR1 and CDR2 sequences are LNHNV and YYDKDF (reference sequence). V lost 0 bases to trimming and J lost 9 bases; unmatched junction nucleotides: 11. The CDR3 loop reads CATSRDQGDAGGPQHF. CDR3 DNA sequence: TGTGCCACCAGCAGAGATCAGGGGGACGCCGGAGGGCCCCAGCATTTT. Variable domain in full (rest from reference TRBV15 and TRBJ1-5): DAMVIQNPRYQVTQFGKPVTLSCSQTLNHNVMYWYQQKSSQAPKLLFHYYDKDFNNEADTPDNFQSRRPNTSFCFLDIRSPGLGDTAMYLCATSRDQGDAGGPQHFGDGTRLSIL.

This clonotype was detected only a few times. The rearrangement links TRBV7-2 to TRBJ2-3; weak D call: TRBD2 (7 bases). The V gene lost 3 bases and the J gene lost 9 bases, with 22 bases spanning the gap. Germline V CDR1 and CDR2: SGHTA, FQGNSA. This CDR3 region has 16 residues. CDR3 coding DNA: TGTGCCAGCAGCTTGTACACTGGGGGGGCCGGAGGGACGCAGTATTTT. Its translation: CASSLYTGGAGGTQYF.

V gene TRBV7-2 combines with J gene TRBJ2-2; 14 bases are a match to TRBD2. CDR1 is SGHTA, CDR2 FQGNSA, per germline. This CDR3 has 19 residues. The ends lost 2 bases at V and 6 bases at J; junction bases unmatched: 11. CDR3 DNA: TGTGCCAGCAGCTTATTAGGTGGACTAGCGGGAGGATGGGCCGGGGAGCTGTTTTTT. Translation gives CASSLLGGLAGGWAGELFF.